The rows below give T cell receptor beta chains drawn from one sample of a study of identical twins. MiXCR was run by TCRdb on the 5' RACE reads, yielding one entry per CDR3 protein. The sample lists nearly 650,000 distinct CDR3 sequences; roughly 7.2% were seen once. These data were also reused for a study on yellow fever vaccine responses in identical twins.

What was sequenced was PBMCs. Source of these receptors: a woman younger than 35 in good health. Each CDR3 is given with its conserved first and last residue. The D gene is left open where the match is weak. Clone size, where shown, is once, few, many, or a class for clones that have expanded.

D gene: .; V gene: TRBV7-2; clone size: many; J gene: TRBJ2-5; CDR3 protein: CASSILSETQYF; CDR3 DNA: TGTGCCAGCAGCATACTATCTGAGACCCAGTACTTC
D gene: .; V gene: TRBV10-3; clone size: many; J gene: TRBJ2-5; CDR3 protein: CAISESQGAETQYF; CDR3 DNA: TGTGCCATCAGTGAGTCCCAGGGAGCGGAGACCCAGTACTTC
D gene: TRBD1; V gene: TRBV6-1; clone size: many; J gene: TRBJ1-2; CDR3 protein: CASSRPPGQNFYGYTF; CDR3 DNA: TGTGCCAGCAGTCGACCACCGGGACAGAACTTCTATGGCTACACCTTC
D gene: TRBD1; V gene: TRBV24-1; clone size: few; J gene: TRBJ2-5; CDR3 protein: CATSDIDRDQETQYF; CDR3 DNA: TGTGCCACCAGTGATATCGACAGGGACCAAGAGACCCAGTACTTC
D gene: TRBD2; V gene: TRBV20-1; clone size: once; J gene: TRBJ2-5; CDR3 protein: CSASRGGGVEETQYF; CDR3 DNA: TGCAGTGCTAGCCGGGGCGGGGGGGTTGAAGAGACCCAGTACTTC
D gene: .; V gene: TRBV15; clone size: .; J gene: TRBJ2-3; CDR3 protein: CATSNLLVSADTQYF; CDR3 DNA: TGTGCCACCAGCAACTTATTAGTCTCAGCAGATACGCAGTATTTT
D gene: .; V gene: TRBV5-1; clone size: many; J gene: TRBJ1-1; CDR3 protein: CASSLPGAGDTEAFF; CDR3 DNA: TGCGCCAGCAGCCTCCCAGGGGCCGGGGACACTGAAGCTTTCTTT
D gene: TRBD1; V gene: TRBV9; clone size: .; J gene: TRBJ2-5; CDR3 protein: CASSARQGYQETQYF; CDR3 DNA: TGTGCCAGCAGCGCCAGACAGGGGTACCAAGAGACCCAGTACTTC
D gene: TRBD2; V gene: TRBV5-1; clone size: few; J gene: TRBJ2-1; CDR3 protein: CASSVSGGRTYNEQFF; CDR3 DNA: TGCGCCAGCAGCGTAAGTGGCGGGAGAACCTACAATGAGCAGTTCTTC
D gene: .; V gene: TRBV7-8; clone size: .; J gene: TRBJ1-1; CDR3 protein: CASSPLPGTEAFF; CDR3 DNA: TGTGCCAGCAGCCCACTCCCCGGGACTGAAGCTTTCTTT
D gene: .; V gene: TRBV12-3/TRBV12-4; clone size: .; J gene: TRBJ2-5; CDR3 protein: CASSNERTVLQETQYF; CDR3 DNA: TGTGCCAGCAGCAACGAGAGGACGGTTCTACAAGAGACCCAGTACTTC
D gene: TRBD2; V gene: TRBV9; clone size: .; J gene: TRBJ2-1; CDR3 protein: CASSVESGRQFF; CDR3 DNA: TGTGCCAGCAGCGTAGAGAGCGGGAGGCAGTTCTTC
D gene: .; V gene: TRBV7-2; clone size: few; J gene: TRBJ2-1; CDR3 protein: CASSLDGSLPIHEQFF; CDR3 DNA: TGTGCCAGCAGCTTAGACGGGAGCTTACCCATTCATGAGCAGTTCTTC
D gene: .; V gene: TRBV4-1; clone size: .; J gene: TRBJ2-2; CDR3 protein: CASSFQQVTGELFF; CDR3 DNA: TGCGCCAGCAGCTTTCAACAGGTCACCGGGGAGCTGTTTTTT
D gene: .; V gene: TRBV7-9; clone size: .; J gene: TRBJ2-4; CDR3 protein: CASSPPIAINIQYF; CDR3 DNA: TGTGCCAGCAGCCCACCGATAGCCATAAACATTCAGTACTTC
D gene: TRBD2; V gene: TRBV15; clone size: many; J gene: TRBJ2-4; CDR3 protein: CATSRDRRGVNIQYF; CDR3 DNA: TGTGCCACCAGCAGAGACAGGCGGGGGGTAAACATTCAGTACTTC
D gene: TRBD1; V gene: TRBV5-1; clone size: few; J gene: TRBJ2-1; CDR3 protein: CASSPGTGGGGEQFF; CDR3 DNA: TGCGCCAGCAGCCCCGGGACAGGGGGTGGAGGTGAGCAGTTCTTC
D gene: TRBD2; V gene: TRBV12-3/TRBV12-4; clone size: many; J gene: TRBJ2-2; CDR3 protein: CASSRTSGISGELFF; CDR3 DNA: TGTGCCAGCAGTCGGACTAGCGGTATTAGCGGGGAGCTGTTTTTT
D gene: TRBD2; V gene: TRBV7-3; clone size: many; J gene: TRBJ2-1; CDR3 protein: CASSSSRTSGPVFF; CDR3 DNA: TGTGCCAGCAGCTCCTCACGGACTAGCGGGCCTGTGTTCTTC
D gene: .; V gene: TRBV29-1; clone size: few; J gene: TRBJ1-1; CDR3 protein: CRADRSNTEAFF; CDR3 DNA: TGCAGAGCTGACAGGTCGAACACTGAAGCTTTCTTT
D gene: TRBD1; V gene: TRBV7-8; clone size: few; J gene: TRBJ1-5; CDR3 protein: CASSAYGTGDQPQHF; CDR3 DNA: TGTGCCAGCAGCGCCTATGGGACAGGGGATCAGCCCCAGCATTTT
D gene: .; V gene: TRBV20-1; clone size: .; J gene: TRBJ1-5; CDR3 protein: CSAKSGENQPQHF; CDR3 DNA: TGCAGTGCCAAGAGCGGTGAGAATCAGCCCCAGCATTTT
D gene: TRBD1; V gene: TRBV25-1; clone size: .; J gene: TRBJ1-2; CDR3 protein: CASSTAGGYGYTF; CDR3 DNA: TGTGCCAGCAGTACCGCAGGGGGGTATGGCTACACCTTC
D gene: TRBD2; V gene: TRBV11-2; clone size: once; J gene: TRBJ2-3; CDR3 protein: CASSYRGGLDTQYF; CDR3 DNA: TGTGCCAGCAGCTACCGGGGGGGGCTCGATACGCAGTATTTT
D gene: .; V gene: TRBV19; clone size: many; J gene: TRBJ2-1; CDR3 protein: CASSLDGYSYNEQFF; CDR3 DNA: TGTGCCAGTAGCCTCGACGGGTATTCCTACAATGAGCAGTTCTTC
D gene: TRBD2; V gene: TRBV20-1; clone size: few; J gene: TRBJ2-1; CDR3 protein: CSARDRRTGGDNEQFF; CDR3 DNA: TGCAGTGCTAGAGATCGGAGAACTGGGGGGGACAATGAGCAGTTCTTC
D gene: TRBD1; V gene: TRBV2; clone size: .; J gene: TRBJ2-7; CDR3 protein: CASRGSGTGPYEQYF; CDR3 DNA: TGTGCCAGCAGAGGATCCGGGACAGGGCCCTACGAGCAGTACTTC
D gene: .; V gene: TRBV12-3/TRBV12-4; clone size: many; J gene: TRBJ1-5; CDR3 protein: CASSFEGGFNQPQHF; CDR3 DNA: TGTGCCAGCAGTTTTGAGGGGGGGTTCAATCAGCCCCAGCATTTT
D gene: TRBD2; V gene: TRBV12-3/TRBV12-4; clone size: many; J gene: TRBJ2-6; CDR3 protein: CASSLTSGRVAGANVLTF; CDR3 DNA: TGTGCCAGCAGTTTGACTAGCGGGAGGGTGGCTGGGGCCAACGTCCTGACTTTC
D gene: .; V gene: TRBV6-1; clone size: .; J gene: TRBJ1-4; CDR3 protein: CASRPLGANEKLFF; CDR3 DNA: TGTGCCAGCCGCCCACTCGGGGCCAACGAAAAACTGTTTTTT
D gene: TRBD2; V gene: TRBV12-3/TRBV12-4; clone size: many; J gene: TRBJ2-7; CDR3 protein: CASTKTSGAPYEQYF; CDR3 DNA: TGTGCCAGCACCAAGACTAGCGGGGCACCTTACGAGCAGTACTTC
D gene: TRBD2; V gene: TRBV20-1; clone size: .; J gene: TRBJ2-3; CDR3 protein: CCAQGLAGGRSTDTQYF; CDR3 DNA: TGCTGTGCTCAGGGACTAGCGGGAGGCCGTAGCACAGATACGCAGTATTTT